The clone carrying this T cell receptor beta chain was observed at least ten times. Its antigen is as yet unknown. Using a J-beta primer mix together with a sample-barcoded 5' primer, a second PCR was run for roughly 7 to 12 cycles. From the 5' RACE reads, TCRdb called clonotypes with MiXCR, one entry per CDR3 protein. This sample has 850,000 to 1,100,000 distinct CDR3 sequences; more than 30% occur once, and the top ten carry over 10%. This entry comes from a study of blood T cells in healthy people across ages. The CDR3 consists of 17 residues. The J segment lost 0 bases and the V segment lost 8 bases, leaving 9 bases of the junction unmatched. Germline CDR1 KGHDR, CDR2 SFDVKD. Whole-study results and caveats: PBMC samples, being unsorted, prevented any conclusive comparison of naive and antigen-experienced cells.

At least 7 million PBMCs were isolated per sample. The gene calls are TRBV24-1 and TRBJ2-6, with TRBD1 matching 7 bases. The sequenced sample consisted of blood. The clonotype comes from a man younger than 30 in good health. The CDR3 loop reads CATTHKDRNSGANVLTF. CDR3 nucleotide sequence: TGTGCCACCACCCATAAGGACAGGAACTCTGGGGCCAACGTCCTGACTTTC.